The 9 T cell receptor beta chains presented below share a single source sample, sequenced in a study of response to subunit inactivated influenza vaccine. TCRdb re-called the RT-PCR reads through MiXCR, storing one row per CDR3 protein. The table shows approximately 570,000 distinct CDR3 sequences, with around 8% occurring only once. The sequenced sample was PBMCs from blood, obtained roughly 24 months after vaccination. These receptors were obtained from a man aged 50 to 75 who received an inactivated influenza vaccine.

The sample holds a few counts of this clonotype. CDR3 protein: CASRYHGQGSYEQYF. DNA for the CDR3: TGTGCCAGCAGGTACCACGGACAGGGCTCCTACGAGCAGTACTTC. The rearrangement joins TRBV6-5 to TRBJ2-7; TRBD1 matches at 8 bases. Looked up from germline, CDR1 is MNHEY and CDR2 is SVGAGI. The CDR3 loop spans 15 amino acids. Trimming cost V 6 bases and J 0 bases; bases outside gene matches: 7.

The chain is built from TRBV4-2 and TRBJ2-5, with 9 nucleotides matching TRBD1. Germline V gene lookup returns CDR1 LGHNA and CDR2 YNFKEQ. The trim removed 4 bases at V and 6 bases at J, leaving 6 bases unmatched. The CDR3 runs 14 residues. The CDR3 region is CASSRGQGIQTQYF. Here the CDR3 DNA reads TGTGCCAGCAGCCGAGGACAGGGGATACAGACCCAGTACTTC.

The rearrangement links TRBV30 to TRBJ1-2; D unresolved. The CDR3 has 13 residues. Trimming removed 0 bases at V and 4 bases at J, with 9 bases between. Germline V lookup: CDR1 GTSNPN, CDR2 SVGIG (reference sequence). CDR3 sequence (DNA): TGTGCCTGGAGTGTAGGTCCGACCTATGGCTACACCTTC. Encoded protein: CAWSVGPTYGYTF. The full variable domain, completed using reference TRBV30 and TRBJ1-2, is SQTIHQWPATLVQPVGSPLSLECTVEGTSNPNLYWYRQAAGRGLQLLFYSVGIGQISSEVPQNLSASRPQDRQFILSSKKLLLSDSGFYLCAWSVGPTYGYTFGSGTRLTVV.

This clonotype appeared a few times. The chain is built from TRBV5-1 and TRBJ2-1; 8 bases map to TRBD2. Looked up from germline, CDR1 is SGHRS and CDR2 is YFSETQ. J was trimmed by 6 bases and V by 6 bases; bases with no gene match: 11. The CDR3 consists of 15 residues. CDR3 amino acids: CASTQTSGTSNEQFF. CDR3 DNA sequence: TGCGCCAGCACTCAAACTAGCGGCACGTCCAATGAGCAGTTCTTC.

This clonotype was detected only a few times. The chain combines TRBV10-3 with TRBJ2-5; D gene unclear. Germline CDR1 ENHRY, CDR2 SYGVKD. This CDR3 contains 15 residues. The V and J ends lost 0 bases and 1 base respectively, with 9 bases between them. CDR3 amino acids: CAISESWNLQETQYF. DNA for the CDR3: TGTGCCATCAGTGAGTCGTGGAACCTCCAAGAGACCCAGTACTTC.

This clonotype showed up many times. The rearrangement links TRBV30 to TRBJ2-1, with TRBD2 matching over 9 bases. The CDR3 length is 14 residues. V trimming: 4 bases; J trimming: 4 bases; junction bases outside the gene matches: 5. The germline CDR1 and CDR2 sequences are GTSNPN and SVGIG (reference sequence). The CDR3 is CAWTSGGSYNEQFF. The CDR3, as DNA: TGTGCCTGGACGAGCGGGGGGTCTTACAATGAGCAGTTCTTC. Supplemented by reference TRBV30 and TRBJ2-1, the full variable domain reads SQTIHQWPATLVQPVGSPLSLECTVEGTSNPNLYWYRQAAGRGLQLLFYSVGIGQISSEVPQNLSASRPQDRQFILSSKKLLLSDSGFYLCAWTSGGSYNEQFFGPGTRLTVL.

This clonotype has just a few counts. The DNA for the CDR3 is TGCAGTGCTCGGAGGGACAGCCAAGAGACCCAGTACTTC. It codes for CSARRDSQETQYF. V gene TRBV20-1 combines with J gene TRBJ2-5; possibly TRBD1 for D (7 bases). The germline V and J ends were trimmed by 5 bases and 1 base, with 11 bases remaining between them. CDR1 and CDR2 (germline): DFQATT, SNEGSKA (reference sequence). This CDR3 has 13 amino acids.

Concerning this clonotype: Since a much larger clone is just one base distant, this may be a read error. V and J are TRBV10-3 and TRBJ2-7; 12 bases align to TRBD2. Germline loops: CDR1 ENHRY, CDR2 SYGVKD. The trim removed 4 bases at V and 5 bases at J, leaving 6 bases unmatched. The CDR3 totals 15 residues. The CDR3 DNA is TGTGCCATCAGTGGGACTAGCGGGACGTTAGACGAGCAGTACTTC. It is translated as CAISGTSGTLDEQYF.

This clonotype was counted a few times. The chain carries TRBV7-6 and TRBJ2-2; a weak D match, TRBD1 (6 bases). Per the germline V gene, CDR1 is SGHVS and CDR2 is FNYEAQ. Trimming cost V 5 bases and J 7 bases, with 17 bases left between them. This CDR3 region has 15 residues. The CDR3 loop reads CASSTLQGYIGELFF. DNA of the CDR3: TGTGCCAGCAGCACACTACAGGGTTACATCGGGGAGCTGTTTTTT.